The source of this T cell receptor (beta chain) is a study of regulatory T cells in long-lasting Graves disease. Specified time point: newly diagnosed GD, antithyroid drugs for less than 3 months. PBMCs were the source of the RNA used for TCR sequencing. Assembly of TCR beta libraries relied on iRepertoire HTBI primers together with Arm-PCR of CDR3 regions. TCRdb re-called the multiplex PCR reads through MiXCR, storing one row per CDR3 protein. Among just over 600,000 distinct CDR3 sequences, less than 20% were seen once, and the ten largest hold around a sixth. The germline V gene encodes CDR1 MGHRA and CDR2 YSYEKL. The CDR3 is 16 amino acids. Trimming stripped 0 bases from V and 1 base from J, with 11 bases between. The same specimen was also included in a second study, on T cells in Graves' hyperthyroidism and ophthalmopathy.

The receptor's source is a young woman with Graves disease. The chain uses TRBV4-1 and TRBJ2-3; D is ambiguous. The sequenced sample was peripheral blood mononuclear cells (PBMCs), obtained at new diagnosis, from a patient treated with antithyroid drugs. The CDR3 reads CASSQDRPSGTDTQYF. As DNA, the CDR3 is TGCGCCAGCAGCCAAGATCGACCTAGTGGCACAGATACGCAGTATTTT.